Below, 10 T cell receptor beta chains from the same sample are listed, as sequenced in a study of siplizumab effects on memory and regulatory T cells. Using immunoSEQ multiplex PCR, the repertoire was profiled, and TCRdb retains in-frame clones only, with some absent. The sample shows more than 85,000 clones, more than 85% of them seen only once. The sample consisted of CD4+ T cells sorted from blood. The receptors stem from a human donor in good health. Some clones in this sample may be carry-over from other donors' samples.

This clone occurred a few times. The chain has TRBV7-8 and TRBJ1-1, with 11 positions matching TRBD1. V trimming: 5 bases; J trimming: 1 base; junction bases outside the gene matches: 6. The CDR3 is 16 amino acids. Germline values: CDR1 SGHVS, CDR2 FQNEAQ. CDR3 DNA sequence: TGTGCCAGCAGCCCCCGGGACAGGGGGTCGAACACTGAAGCTTTCTTT. It encodes CASSPRDRGSNTEAFF.

The V call is TRBV12-5, the J call TRBJ2-1, with D unclear. The V end was cut by 5 bases, the J end by 7 bases, with 9 bases between. Per the germline V gene, CDR1 is LGHNT and CDR2 is FRNRAP. This CDR3 region has 12 residues. This CDR3 is CASGLSWNEQFF. CDR3 bases: TGTGCTAGTGGTCTAAGCTGGAATGAGCAGTTCTTC.

The V and J genes are TRBV5-6 and TRBJ1-3, with 7 bases lining up with TRBD1. With V trimmed by 3 bases and J by 0 bases, 3 bases remained unmatched. Germline V gene sequence: CDR1 SGHDT, CDR2 YYEEEE. The CDR3 runs 15 residues. The CDR3 DNA is TGTGCCAGCAGCTCGACAGGGTACTCTGGAAACACCATATATTTT. This gives the protein CASSSTGYSGNTIYF. Drawing the rest from reference TRBV5-6 and TRBJ1-3, the complete variable domain is DAGVTQSPTHLIKTRGQQVTLRCSPKSGHDTVSWYQQALGQGPQFIFQYYEEEERQRGNFPDRFSGHQFPNYSSELNVNALLLGDSALYLCASSSTGYSGNTIYFGEGSWLTVV.

The chain has TRBV2 and TRBJ1-2; D might be TRBD1 (5 bases). This CDR3 contains 12 residues. Trimming stripped 7 bases from V and 3 bases from J, with 9 bases between. CDR1 SNHLY and CDR2 FYNNEI come from the germline V gene. CDR3: CASTPGYYGYTF. The CDR3 DNA reads TGTGCCAGCACCCCAGGGTACTATGGCTACACCTTC.

The gene calls are TRBV30 and TRBJ2-1, with 14 positions matching TRBD2. J gave up 10 bases and V 3 bases, and 17 bases lay outside the gene matches. This CDR3 is 18 amino acids long. Germline-derived CDR1 and CDR2 are GTSNPN and SVGIG (reference sequence). The CDR3 DNA is TGTGCCTGGAGCTCCCCCCCTTCCGGGACTAGCGGGAGTAGGGAGCAGTTCTTC. Its protein is CAWSSPPSGTSGSREQFF.

The J gene is TRBJ2-7, the V gene TRBV19; TRBD2 agrees at 9 bases. This CDR3 spans 13 amino acids. CDR1 is LNHDA and CDR2 is SQIVND in the germline V gene (reference sequence). V gave up 6 bases and J gave up 5 bases; unmatched junction bases: 5. This CDR3 reads CASRSGGRDEQYF. CDR3 nucleotide sequence: TGTGCCAGTAGGAGCGGGGGGAGGGACGAGCAGTACTTC.

V gene TRBV5-4 combines with J gene TRBJ2-4; 8 bases fit TRBD2. The CDR3 sequence is 15 residues long. The ends lost 4 bases at V and 7 bases at J; junction bases unmatched: 10. CDR1 and CDR2 (germline): SGHNT, YYREEE (reference sequence). The CDR3, as DNA: TGTGCCAGCAGCACGAGCGGCGGGAGGATGAACATTCAGTACTTC. As protein: CASSTSGGRMNIQYF. Full variable domain (rest looked up from reference TRBV5-4 and TRBJ2-4): ETGVTQSPTHLIKTRGQQVTLRCSSQSGHNTVSWYQQALGQGPQFIFQYYREEENGRGNFPPRFSGLQFPNYSSELNVNALELDDSALYLCASSTSGGRMNIQYFGAGTRLSVL.

This chain's CDR3 is CASSAPPYF. CDR3 coding DNA: TGTGCCAGCAGCGCACCCCCCTACTTC. The V call is TRBV9, the J call TRBJ2-7; D unresolved. Germline V gene sequence: CDR1 SGDLS, CDR2 YYNGEE. The CDR3 spans 9 residues. Trimming took off 3 bases at V and 13 bases at J, with 8 bases between the two ends.

The rearrangement links TRBV6-1 to TRBJ2-3, with TRBD2 identical over 12 bases. The CDR3 loop spans 17 amino acids. Looked up from germline, CDR1 is MNHNS and CDR2 is SASEGT. The ends lost 3 bases at V and 3 bases at J; junction bases unmatched: 7. DNA for the CDR3: TGTGCCAGCAGTGATCTGACTAGCGGGAGATGGACAGATACGCAGTATTTT. Protein product: CASSDLTSGRWTDTQYF.

The genes are TRBV18 and TRBJ2-2, with 9 bases that match TRBD1. Germline lookup yields CDR1 KGHSH and CDR2 LQKENI. The J segment lost 3 bases and the V segment lost 6 bases, leaving 8 bases of the junction unmatched. The CDR3 consists of 16 residues. The DNA of the CDR3 is TGTGCCAGCTCCCTCTTTGGGGACAGGGACACCGGGGAGCTGTTTTTT. This sequence encodes CASSLFGDRDTGELFF.